This is a list of T cell receptor beta chains from one sample in a study of cytomegalovirus exposure and HLA in healthy donors. TCRdb keeps only in-frame clones here, not all; method: immunoSEQ multiplex PCR. The sample lists 100,000 to 130,000 clones, around three quarters occurring once. Sequencing used PBMCs. The source of these receptors is a man aged 30 to 45 in good health and CMV-seronegative. Both conserved end residues are part of each CDR3. The D gene is left open where the match is weak. The size entry is marked missing in some rows and otherwise reads once, few, many or a size class.

TRBV19,TRBJ1-2,-,TRBD1,TGTGCCAGTAACCGACAGGGAGTTGTGGGTGGCTACACCTTC,CASNRQGVVGGYTF
TRBV10-2,TRBJ2-3,-,-,TGCGCCAGCAAGAGGGGGGGAGAAGGCACAGATACGCAGTATTTT,CASKRGGEGTDTQYF
TRBV5-1,TRBJ1-2,-,-,TGCGCCAGCAGCTGGGGCACGCAGGGGCTATATGGCTACACCTTC,CASSWGTQGLYGYTF
TRBV4-2,TRBJ1-2,-,-,TGTGCCAGCAGCCAGCCGACAGCAAACTATGGCTACACCTTC,CASSQPTANYGYTF
TRBV6-6,TRBJ1-2,-,-,TGTGCCAGCAGATTGAACAGGCTACGGGACTATGGCTACACCTTC,CASRLNRLRDYGYTF
TRBV19,TRBJ2-7,once,TRBD2,TGTGCCAGTAGTTTCACTAGCGGGAGTAAGTCCGAGCAGTACTTC,CASSFTSGSKSEQYF
TRBV27,TRBJ2-7,-,TRBD2,TGTGCCAGCAGTTTAAGTTTTAGCGGGACCTACGAGCAGTACTTC,CASSLSFSGTYEQYF
TRBV6-5,TRBJ2-2,-,-,TGTGCCAGCAGTTCTAAAATAGACAGGGAGGACGGGGAGCTGTTTTTT,CASSSKIDREDGELFF
TRBV5-1,TRBJ2-7,-,TRBD1,TGCGCCAGCAGCTTGGTGACAGGGGGCAACGAGCAGTACTTC,CASSLVTGGNEQYF
TRBV6-5,TRBJ2-7,-,TRBD1,TGTGCCAGCAGTTACGGGGGACAGGGTTCCTACGAGCAGTACTTC,CASSYGGQGSYEQYF
TRBV10-3,TRBJ2-3,few,TRBD2,TGTGCCACATGGACTAGGACAGATACGCAGTATTTT,CATWTRTDTQYF
TRBV7-3,TRBJ2-1,few,TRBD2,TGTGCCAGCAGCTTAATGGGACTAGCGGTCAATGAGCAGTTCTTC,CASSLMGLAVNEQFF
TRBV11-2,TRBJ1-1,-,-,TGTGCCAGCAGCCCCGATTCGCGGAACACTGAAGCTTTCTTT,CASSPDSRNTEAFF
TRBV4-1,TRBJ2-2,many,-,TGCGCCAGCAGCCATTCCCGACTAGTGGGCACCGGGGAGCTGTTTTTT,CASSHSRLVGTGELFF
TRBV5-6,TRBJ1-1,-,TRBD1,TGTGCCAGCAGCTTGGGGGGGCCCGGGACAGTTTTCTTCTTT,CASSLGGPGTVFFF
TRBV28,TRBJ1-4,-,TRBD1,TGTGCCAGCAGTTTCCGGACAGGAGCCAATGAAAAACTGTTTTTT,CASSFRTGANEKLFF
TRBV27,TRBJ2-3,once,TRBD1,TGTGCCAGCAGTTCACCTTCAAGACAGGGGGCAGGAACAGATACGCAGTATTTT,CASSSPSRQGAGTDTQYF
TRBV28,TRBJ2-7,few,TRBD2,TGTGCCTGTCGCCGGGGGGGAGGGAGCTCCTACGAGCAGTACTTC,CACRRGGGSSYEQYF
TRBV6-5,TRBJ1-1,-,-,TGTGCCAGCAGTTACAGGGAGGGAATGAACACTGAAGCTTTCTTT,CASSYREGMNTEAFF
TRBV19,TRBJ2-1,-,TRBD1,TGTGCCAGCCGAGTCGAGGACAGGGGGTTCAATGAGCAGTTCTTC,CASRVEDRGFNEQFF
TRBV27,TRBJ2-1,few,-,TGTGCCAGCAGTTTTAACTATGAGCAGTTCTTC,CASSFNYEQFF
TRBV20-1,TRBJ2-5,few,-,TGCAGTGCTCCCATCGGGGAGACCCAGTACTTC,CSAPIGETQYF
TRBV2,TRBJ1-6,-,TRBD1,TGTGCCAGCAATGGGGACAGTGGCAATTCACCCCTCCACTTT,CASNGDSGNSPLHF